The T cell receptor beta chain under discussion was sequenced for a study of OX40 agonist ivuxolimab in advanced cancers. Here immunoSEQ multiplex PCR was the method, and the copy in TCRdb shows in-frame clones only, minus some. The profile shows about 82,000 clones, about nine tenths of them singletons. The CDR3 totals 12 residues. V dropped 5 bases and J dropped 6; count of bases not matched to a gene: 4. CDR1 is MDHEN, CDR2 SYDVKM, per germline. Study-wide results and caveats: There were, on average, more expanded clones in CD8+ T cells than in CD4+.

In the case of this clone: Its antigen is not known.

V and J are TRBV28 and TRBJ2-7; TRBD1 matches at 7 bases. This sequence was found in an adult with an advanced solid tumor such as melanoma, head and neck, liver or kidney cancer. The specimen was CD4+ or CD8+ T cells sorted from blood, collected in a trial of the OX40 agonist ivuxolimab. The CDR3 here is CASSLTGFEQYF. The CDR3 DNA reads as TGTGCCAGCAGTCTGACAGGGTTCGAGCAGTACTTC.